The 21 T cell receptor beta chains below come from one sample, sequenced in a study of blood T cell repertoires in COVID-19. Clones were read by immunoSEQ multiplex PCR, and TCRdb kept only the in-frame ones, dropping some. The data show more than 120,000 clones, roughly 89% seen once. Source material: peripheral blood. The source of these receptors is a woman aged 45-65 years with active or convalescent COVID-19.

Regarding this clone: This specimen includes other DNA sequences encoding the same CDR3. The J gene is TRBJ2-3, the V gene TRBV7-3; TRBD2 aligns across 7 bases. The CDR3 has 15 amino acids. Trimming at V came to 5 bases and at J to 0 bases, leaving 5 bases not matched to a gene. Germline V gene lookup returns CDR1 SGHTA and CDR2 FQGTGA. The CDR3 coding sequence is TGTGCCAGCAGCAATAGCGGGCGAAGCACAGATACGCAGTATTTT. It is translated as CASSNSGRSTDTQYF.

V is TRBV27 and J is TRBJ2-3; D is ambiguous. Germline V gives CDR1 MNHEY, CDR2 SMNVEV (reference sequence). The CDR3 loop spans 13 amino acids. V dropped 6 bases and J dropped 5 bases, with 12 bases sitting between them. The chain's CDR3 is CASSITVGDTQYF. The CDR3 bases are TGTGCCAGCAGCATAACAGTGGGAGATACGCAGTATTTT.

This clone was counted a single time. The chain recombines TRBV5-1 with TRBJ2-1; tentatively, D is TRBD2 (7 bases). Germline V gives CDR1 SGHRS, CDR2 YFSETQ. CDR3 length equals 18 residues. V lost 0 bases, J lost 0 bases, and 16 bases lay in between. The CDR3 DNA sequence: TGCGCCAGCAGCTTGGTGGGCGGGGGCCCTAGCTCCTACAATGAGCAGTTCTTC. It yields the protein CASSLVGGGPSSYNEQFF.

The V and J genes are TRBV18 and TRBJ1-1; no definite D call. This CDR3 has 14 amino acids. With 4 bases removed from V and 6 bases from J, the gap between germline ends came to 15 bases. CDR1 and CDR2 from the germline V gene are KGHSH and LQKENI. The DNA of the CDR3 is TGTGCCAGCTCACGAGGCACTGGAATACCTGAAGCTTTCTTT. It codes for CASSRGTGIPEAFF.

CDR3 residues: CASSLDGRVDEQFF. The DNA for the CDR3 is TGTGCCAGCAGCTTAGATGGCAGGGTGGATGAGCAGTTCTTC. The V call is TRBV7-3, the J call TRBJ2-1; D is perhaps TRBD1 (5 bases). The CDR3 runs 14 residues. Trimming left V 2 bases short and J 8 bases short, with 13 bases between. The V gene's germline CDR1 is SGHTA and CDR2 FQGTGA.

The chain is built from TRBV5-1 and TRBJ2-4; 8 bases fit TRBD2. The length of the CDR3 is 18 residues. CDR1 is SGHRS and CDR2 is YFSETQ in the germline V gene. The junction had 14 bases not matched to a gene; V was cut back by 0 bases and J by 6 bases. CDR3 DNA: TGCGCCAGCAGCTTGGCGCCGGGAGGGCCCTCTGGGGGAAACATTCAGTACTTC. Protein: CASSLAPGGPSGGNIQYF.

The chain recombines TRBV27 with TRBJ2-7; D perhaps matches TRBD1 (6 bases). Trimming took 5 bases from V and 8 from J, leaving 16 bases between them. The CDR3 length is 13 residues. Germline V gene data show CDR1 as MNHEY and CDR2 as SMNVEV (reference sequence). The CDR3 DNA follows: TGTGCCAGCAGTCCCCCTATTGGGACAAAGCAGTACTTC. Its protein is CASSPPIGTKQYF.

The chain recombines TRBV7-2 with TRBJ2-1; D not certain. The germline gives CDR1 SGHTA, CDR2 FQGNSA. Trimming pared 2 bases from V and 6 bases from J, leaving 8 bases between. CDR3 length equals 13 residues. In nucleotides, the CDR3 is TGTGCCAGCAGCTTAAACTCGGGCAATGAGCAGTTCTTC. It specifies CASSLNSGNEQFF.

CDR3 DNA: TGTGCCAGCAGCACATCCGGGACAGGGGGACCCACCTTC. Its protein is CASSTSGTGGPTF. The chain recombines TRBV9 with TRBJ1-2; TRBD1 aligns across 11 bases. Germline-derived CDR1 and CDR2 are SGDLS and YYNGEE. Germline trimming cut 4 bases from V and 13 bases from J; bases unmatched to any gene: 9. CDR3 length: 13 amino acids.

The gene calls are TRBV6-5 and TRBJ2-3, with 8 nucleotides matching TRBD1. The CDR3 covers 15 residues. The V segment lost 5 bases and the J segment 1 base; nucleotides outside the gene matches: 5. Germline V gives CDR1 MNHEY, CDR2 SVGAGI. The CDR3 loop reads CASSQGAQGTDTQYF. The CDR3 nucleotides read TGTGCCAGCAGTCAGGGGGCGCAGGGCACAGATACGCAGTATTTT.

V usage is TRBV27 and J usage is TRBJ1-1; 9 bases agree with TRBD1. Unmatched junction bases numbered 7, after V lost 5 bases and J lost 0 bases. This CDR3 region has 16 residues. Per germline, CDR1 MNHEY and CDR2 SMNVEV (reference sequence). The CDR3 spells CASSPDRGIMNTEAFF. The CDR3 nucleotides read TGTGCCAGCAGTCCCGACAGGGGGATTATGAACACTGAAGCTTTCTTT.

The count of this clone is one. The V call is TRBV6-6, the J call TRBJ2-1; no reliable D call. V shed 2 bases and J shed 0 bases, with 8 bases lying between them. The CDR3 runs 15 residues. Germline loops: CDR1 MNHNY, CDR2 SVGAGI (reference sequence). Written as DNA, the CDR3 is TGTGCCAGCAGTTACGAGAGAAGCTCCTACAATGAGCAGTTCTTC. As protein: CASSYERSSYNEQFF.

This chain links TRBV7-6 with TRBJ1-3; D is unresolved. Germline CDR1 reads SGHVS; CDR2 reads FNYEAQ. This CDR3 comprises 13 residues. The V gene lost 8 bases and the J gene lost 4 bases, with 12 bases spanning the gap. CDR3 DNA: TGTGCCAGCGGCCGGGGTACGGGAAACACCATATATTTT. It codes for CASGRGTGNTIYF.

Here the CDR3 DNA reads TGTGCCAGTAGTATGGGACAGGATTGGACAGATACGCAGTATTTT. Translation: CASSMGQDWTDTQYF. This chain joins TRBV19 and TRBJ2-3, with TRBD1 matching 8 bases. The CDR3 length is 15 residues. Trimming removed 3 bases from V and 3 bases from J; junction bases left unmatched: 5. Germline CDR1 and CDR2: LNHDA and SQIVND (reference sequence).

The gene calls are TRBV7-6 and TRBJ2-6, with D perhaps matching TRBD1 (5 bases). This CDR3 is built from 19 residues. Germline V gene data show CDR1 as SGHVS and CDR2 as FNYEAQ. V shed 0 bases and J shed 0 bases, with 15 bases lying between them. In DNA form, the CDR3 reads TGTGCCAGCAGCTTAGCGGGGCAGGGCCCCACCTCTGGGGCCAACGTCCTGACTTTC. It codes for CASSLAGQGPTSGANVLTF.

This sequence joins TRBV7-2 and TRBJ1-5; D remains unclear. This CDR3 is built from 13 residues. The V and J ends lost 5 bases and 3 bases respectively, with 8 bases between them. The germline gives CDR1 SGHTA, CDR2 FQGNSA. CDR3 bases: TGTGCCAGCAGCCCCGTTTTCAATCAGCCCCAGCATTTT. It yields the protein CASSPVFNQPQHF.

The V gene is TRBV30, the J gene TRBJ1-5; D might be TRBD1 (6 bases). The CDR3 has 13 residues. The germline V and J ends were trimmed by 4 bases and 3 bases, with 10 bases remaining between them. Germline CDR1 is GTSNPN and CDR2 is SVGIG (reference sequence). DNA of the CDR3: TGTGCCTGGACCCGACAGGCCAATCAGCCCCAGCATTTT. Encoded protein: CAWTRQANQPQHF.

This rearrangement joins TRBV2 to TRBJ1-1; perhaps TRBD1 as D (6 bases). The CDR3 spans 13 residues. Germline V gene sequence: CDR1 SNHLY, CDR2 FYNNEI. V dropped 6 bases and J dropped 3 bases, with 11 bases sitting between them. The CDR3 bases are TGTGCCAGCAGGGTGGACAGTTACACTGAAGCTTTCTTT. This gives the protein CASRVDSYTEAFF.

This sequence joins TRBV9 and TRBJ1-1; D unresolved. Trimming cost V 0 bases and J 4 bases, with 7 bases left between them. CDR1 and CDR2 from the germline V gene are SGDLS and YYNGEE. The CDR3 covers 13 residues. The CDR3 DNA follows: TGTGCCAGCAGCGTAGATCTCGTCACTGAAGCTTTCTTT. Translated: CASSVDLVTEAFF.

The chain employs TRBV6-2 or TRBV6-3 and TRBJ2-6, with D tentatively TRBD1 (5 bases). Trimming shortened V by 2 bases and J by 1 base, and 15 bases separated the two germline ends. CDR3 length: 18 residues. CDR1 is MNHEY, CDR2 SVGEGT, per germline. The CDR3 loop reads CASSYDPQTVSGANVLTF. The CDR3 DNA follows: TGTGCCAGCAGTTACGACCCCCAGACAGTTTCTGGGGCCAACGTCCTGACTTTC.

The chain carries TRBV6-5 and TRBJ1-2; TRBD1 matches at 7 bases. V lost 5 bases and J lost 4; bases outside the gene matches: 7. The CDR3 consists of 14 residues. CDR1 is MNHEY, CDR2 SVGAGI, per germline. In DNA, the CDR3 is TGTGCCAGCAGTAAGGGACAGCGGCTCTATGGCTACACCTTC. This encodes CASSKGQRLYGYTF.